The 8 T cell receptor beta chains in this list originate from one sample, sequenced in a study of cytomegalovirus exposure and HLA in healthy donors. Only in-frame clones appear in the TCRdb table, and some are missing; sequencing was by immunoSEQ multiplex PCR. The sample yields 150,000 to 160,000 clones, about 82% seen once. Sequencing was done on a sample of PBMCs. Receptor source: a human donor in good health.

The V call is TRBV4-3, the J call TRBJ2-2, with 9 bases that match TRBD1. CDR1 and CDR2 (germline): LGHNA, YSLEER. This CDR3 region has 19 residues. V was clipped by 0 bases and J by 3 bases; unmatched bases: 11. CDR3: CASSQEAGSGTGYTGELFF. In DNA, the CDR3 is TGCGCCAGCAGCCAAGAAGCAGGCTCCGGGACAGGGTACACCGGGGAGCTGTTTTTT.

The chain uses TRBV5-1 and TRBJ1-2; D possibly corresponds to TRBD1 (6 bases). Germline-derived CDR1 and CDR2 are SGHRS and YFSETQ. This CDR3 spans 14 amino acids. V was shortened by 6 bases and J by 2 bases, with 14 bases between the two germline ends. This CDR3 is CASKTDRTNYGYTF. In nucleotides, the CDR3 is TGCGCCAGCAAGACGGACAGAACGAACTATGGCTACACCTTC.

V and J are TRBV6-6 and TRBJ2-1; D is unresolved. Germline V gene lookup returns CDR1 MNHNY and CDR2 SVGAGI (reference sequence). With 0 bases removed from V and 6 bases from J, the gap between germline ends came to 9 bases. The CDR3 runs 14 residues. DNA for the CDR3: TGTGCCAGCAGTTACTCCCTTAGTGGCAATGAGCAGTTCTTC. Its protein is CASSYSLSGNEQFF.

The chain has TRBV4-1 and TRBJ1-5; D remains unclear. The CDR3 sequence is 16 residues long. V lost 1 base and J lost 6, with 16 bases in between. CDR1 and CDR2 from the germline V gene are MGHRA and YSYEKL. CDR3: CASSQGHPAFSQPQHF. DNA for the CDR3: TGCGCCAGCAGCCAAGGACACCCCGCGTTTAGTCAGCCCCAGCATTTT.

This CDR3 reads CASSRDGDNSPLHF. CDR3 in DNA: TGTGCCAGCAGCCGCGACGGAGATAATTCACCCCTCCACTTT. The rearrangement links TRBV6-5 to TRBJ1-6; D gene unclear. V was cut by 6 bases and J by 5 bases, with 11 bases left in between. The CDR3 length is 14 residues. The germline gives CDR1 MNHEY, CDR2 SVGAGI.

V usage is TRBV2 and J usage is TRBJ1-5; D not certain. Trimming cost V 2 bases and J 4 bases, with 12 bases left between them. Per germline, CDR1 SNHLY and CDR2 FYNNEI. The CDR3 length is 15 residues. CDR3 DNA sequence: TGTGCCAGCAGTGAACCCGGGAACAGAAATCAGCCCCAGCATTTT. This encodes CASSEPGNRNQPQHF. Filled out from reference TRBV2 and TRBJ1-5, the complete variable domain reads EPEVTQTPSHQVTQMGQEVILRCVPISNHLYFYWYRQILGQKVEFLVSFYNNEISEKSEIFDDQFSVERPDGSNFTLKIRSTKLEDSAMYFCASSEPGNRNQPQHFGDGTRLSIL.

V and J are TRBV7-9 and TRBJ1-2; D possibly corresponds to TRBD1 (6 bases). This CDR3 contains 12 residues. Trimming stripped 8 bases from V and 2 bases from J, with 9 bases between. Germline loops: CDR1 SEHNR, CDR2 FQNEAQ (reference sequence). Here the CDR3 reads CASQDRNYGYTF. In nucleotides, the CDR3 is TGTGCCAGCCAAGACAGGAACTATGGCTACACCTTC.

The chain has TRBV27 and TRBJ2-3, with TRBD1 identical over 7 bases. Unmatched junction bases numbered 2, after V lost 2 bases and J lost 0 bases. CDR1 and CDR2 from the germline V gene are MNHEY and SMNVEV (reference sequence). The CDR3 has 15 residues. The chain's CDR3 is CASSLGQASTDTQYF. The CDR3 coding sequence is TGTGCCAGCAGTTTAGGACAGGCAAGCACAGATACGCAGTATTTT.